This TCR beta chain derives from a study of OX40 agonist ivuxolimab in advanced cancers. Whole-study context: The group had a mean age of around 60 years, ranged from 23 to 79, and was 80% to 90% male.

The junction had 9 bases not matched to a gene; V was cut back by 8 bases and J by 4 bases. Germline CDR1 and CDR2: MDHEN and SYDVKM. This CDR3 region has 15 residues. Some clones are missing from TCRdb's copy, which holds only in-frame ones; the method was immunoSEQ multiplex PCR. The repertoire holds 71,000 or so clones, with approximately 90% as singletons. Worth noting for this clone: Its antigen is still unknown.

Whole-study findings and limits: Still undetermined is the antigen specificity of the expanded peripheral T cells. In general, CD8+ T cells held more expanded clones than CD4+ did, on average. At 0.1 to 3.0 mg/kg and by week 6, CD4+ and CD8+ T cells in the blood had expanded clonally.

The sequence was collected from an adult with an advanced solid tumor such as melanoma, head and neck, liver or kidney cancer. The V call is TRBV28, the J call TRBJ2-5; TRBD2 aligns across 11 bases. The source was CD4+ or CD8+ T cells sorted from blood, collected in a trial of the OX40 agonist ivuxolimab. CDR3 in amino acids: CASLAASGRTETQYF. CDR3 DNA sequence: TGTGCCAGCCTTGCGGCTAGCGGGAGGACAGAGACCCAGTACTTC. Combining the CDR3 with reference TRBV28 and TRBJ2-5 gives the whole variable domain DVKVTQSSRYLVKRTGEKVFLECVQDMDHENMFWYRQDPGLGLRLIYFSYDVKMKEKGDIPEGYSVSREKKERFSLILESASTNQTSMYLCASLAASGRTETQYFGPGTRLLVL.